This T cell receptor (beta chain) is from a study of blood T cell repertoires in COVID-19. About the study: COVID-19 samples from acute and convalescent phases originated in the United States, Italy and Spain. From T cells, B-cell-depleted T cells, or PBMCs came the material, which was cDNA or gDNA.

V was pared by 1 base and J by 7 bases, with 13 bases between. The germline V gene encodes CDR1 SGHNT and CDR2 YENEEA. This CDR3 has 14 residues. Source study methods: Amplification of reference gene primers provided the estimated nucleated cell counts. Produced via immunoSEQ multiplex PCR; TCRdb's table is partial and in-frame only. The DNA gave D and trimming, while V, J and clone size come from that table. The sample consists of some 340,000 clones, 83% of them appearing once. In its sample, this clone was seen once. The receptor was isolated from a man aged 30 to 39 with active or convalescent COVID-19. Sequences were obtained from peripheral blood. V is TRBV11-3 and J is TRBJ1-1; D call uncertain. Here the CDR3 DNA reads TGTGCCAGCAGCTTAGGGCGGGCCTCCAATGAAGCTTTCTTT. Its protein product is CASSLGRASNEAFF.